The next 21 T cell receptor beta chains were all read from a single sample in a study of shared clonotypes between healthy human individuals. TCRdb's copy holds only in-frame clones and misses some; the assay was immunoSEQ multiplex PCR. The sample lists 2 million to 3 million clones, around nine tenths occurring once. Sequencing was done on a sample of naive CD4+ T cells sorted from blood. As to subset: CD45RA+ positively selected. Receptors were obtained from a man aged 18-30 years in good health.

The chain combines TRBV5-4 with TRBJ2-1; the D call may be TRBD1 or TRBD2 (6 bases each). CDR3 length: 15 residues. Germline values: CDR1 SGHNT, CDR2 YYREEE (reference sequence). Deletions cut 0 bases from V and 6 bases from J, with 13 bases between. The CDR3 loop is CASSLAVGGVNEQFF. CDR3 DNA sequence: TGTGCCAGCAGCTTGGCCGTCGGGGGCGTCAATGAGCAGTTCTTC.

The rearrangement joins TRBV7-9 to TRBJ1-1, with D tentatively TRBD1 (5 bases). V gave up 5 bases and J gave up 3 bases, with 16 bases separating them. This CDR3 contains 15 residues. Germline CDR1 and CDR2: SEHNR and FQNEAQ (reference sequence). This CDR3 is CASSAPQLGDTEAFF. In DNA form, the CDR3 reads TGTGCCAGCAGCGCACCCCAGTTGGGGGACACTGAAGCTTTCTTT.

In DNA form, the CDR3 reads TGTGCCAGCAGTCCCCGGGACAGGGCCGGCTACACCTTC. This codes for CASSPRDRAGYTF. The chain joins TRBV6-5 to TRBJ1-2, with TRBD1 matching 9 bases. V dropped 5 bases and J dropped 8; count of bases not matched to a gene: 6. This CDR3 region has 13 residues. CDR1 and CDR2 (germline): MNHEY, SVGAGI.

About this clone itself: The junction differs from germline at one of its ends, possibly a read error. This sequence joins TRBV7-7 and TRBJ2-7; D might be TRBD1 (6 bases). The length of the CDR3 is 16 residues. Germline-derived CDR1 and CDR2 are SSHAT and FNYEAQ (reference sequence). The CDR3 loop reads CASSLRGHGHPVEQYF. The CDR3 DNA follows: TGTGCTAGCAGCTTACGGGGACACGGACACCCCGTCGAGCAGTACTTC. The variable domain in full, with the rest retrieved from reference TRBV7-7 and TRBJ2-7, is GAGVSQSPRYKVTKRGQDVTLRCDPISSHATLYWYQQALGQGPEFLTYFNYEAQPDKSGLPSDRFSAERPEGSISTLTIQRTEQRDSAMYRCASSLRGHGHPVEQYFGPGTRLTVT.

This clone was counted once. This chain joins TRBV5-1 and TRBJ2-7, with 10 positions matching TRBD2. The junction had 8 bases not matched to a gene; V was cut back by 4 bases and J by 4 bases. CDR1 SGHRS and CDR2 YFSETQ come from the germline V gene. The CDR3 extends over 15 amino acids. The CDR3 bases are TGCGCCAGCAGCCGCTGGACTAGCGGTTCATACGAGCAGTACTTC. Its protein is CASSRWTSGSYEQYF. Together with reference TRBV5-1 and TRBJ2-7, the CDR3 gives the full variable domain: KAGVTQTPRYLIKTRGQQVTLSCSPISGHRSVSWYQQTPGQGLQFLFEYFSETQRNKGNFPGRFSGRQFSNSRSEMNVSTLELGDSALYLCASSRWTSGSYEQYFGPGTRLTVT.

The CDR3 region is CASSQSTGASYEQYF. The CDR3 nucleotides are TGTGCCAGCTCACAATCGACAGGGGCCTCCTACGAGCAGTACTTC. This chain links TRBV18 with TRBJ2-7, with 8 bases that match TRBD1. The CDR3 length is 15 residues. After removal of 4 bases from V and 0 bases from J, the junction contained 5 bases not matched to a gene. CDR1 KGHSH and CDR2 LQKENI come from the germline V gene. Combining the CDR3 with reference TRBV18 and TRBJ2-7 gives the whole variable domain NAGVMQNPRHLVRRRGQEARLRCSPMKGHSHVYWYRQLPEEGLKFMVYLQKENIIDESGMPKERFSAEFPKEGPSILRIQQVVRGDSAAYFCASSQSTGASYEQYFGPGTRLTVT.

This chain connects TRBV7-6 to TRBJ2-7; D unclear. Germline CDR1 and CDR2: SGHVS and FNYEAQ. This CDR3 is 16 amino acids long. V was clipped by 1 base and J by 0 bases, with 13 bases between them. The CDR3 DNA is TGTGCCAGCAGCTTAGTAACTGCTAAAAACTCCTACGAGCAGTACTTC. It specifies CASSLVTAKNSYEQYF.

The gene calls are TRBV28 and TRBJ2-7; 10 bases are shared with TRBD2. With 4 bases clipped from V and 2 bases from J, the junction kept 8 bases outside the gene matches. From germline, CDR1 is MDHEN and CDR2 SYDVKM. The CDR3 totals 16 residues. The CDR3, as DNA: TGTGCCAGCAGTTCATCCGGGACTAGCGTAACCTACGAGCAGTACTTC. It translates to CASSSSGTSVTYEQYF.

V is TRBV6-6 and J is TRBJ2-7; 11 bases align to TRBD1. The germline gives CDR1 MNHNY, CDR2 SVGAGI (reference sequence). The CDR3 loop spans 16 amino acids. J was trimmed by 7 bases and V by 5 bases; bases with no gene match: 13. CDR3 in DNA: TGTGCCAGCAGTCTTACTCGGGGACAGGGGGTATGGGAGCAGTACTTC. Protein product: CASSLTRGQGVWEQYF.

V gene TRBV10-3 combines with J gene TRBJ1-5; 9 bases align to TRBD1. The length of the CDR3 is 15 residues. After removal of 10 bases from V and 3 bases from J, the junction contained 10 bases not matched to a gene. Per germline, CDR1 ENHRY and CDR2 SYGVKD. CDR3 sequence reads: CATNPGQGFNQPQHF. The DNA of the CDR3 is TGTGCCACCAATCCGGGACAGGGCTTCAATCAGCCCCAGCATTTT.

J is TRBJ1-5 and V is TRBV4-3; D unresolved. The CDR3 contains 13 residues. The V and J ends lost 1 base and 7 bases respectively, with 8 bases between them. The germline CDR1 and CDR2 sequences are LGHNA and YSLEER. This chain's CDR3 is CASSQAPQQPQHF. The DNA of the CDR3 is TGCGCCAGCAGCCAAGCCCCTCAACAGCCCCAGCATTTT.

This chain connects TRBV4-3 to TRBJ1-6; D may be TRBD1 (6 bases). Deletions cut 0 bases from V and 11 bases from J, with 17 bases between. Germline V lookup: CDR1 LGHNA, CDR2 YSLEER. This CDR3 has 16 amino acids. The CDR3 reads CASSQDFPTGRTPLHF. The CDR3 DNA reads TGCGCCAGCAGCCAAGATTTCCCCACAGGGAGGACACCCCTCCACTTT.

In DNA form, the CDR3 reads TGTGCCAGCAGTTTGTACCCGGACAGATTGACTGAAAAACTGTTTTTT. It encodes CASSLYPDRLTEKLFF. V is TRBV27 and J is TRBJ1-4; D possibly corresponds to TRBD1 (6 bases). This CDR3 region has 16 residues. V lost 3 bases and J lost 7, with 18 bases in between. The germline CDR1 and CDR2 sequences are MNHEY and SMNVEV (reference sequence). Looking up the rest from reference TRBV27 and TRBJ1-4 gives the full variable domain: EAQVTQNPRYLITVTGKKLTVTCSQNMNHEYMSWYRQDPGLGLRQIYYSMNVEVTDKGDVPEGYKVSRKEKRNFPLILESPSPNQTSLYFCASSLYPDRLTEKLFFGSGTQLSVL.

This chain links TRBV5-6 with TRBJ1-4, with a weak D call TRBD1 (6 bases). V was shortened by 4 bases and J by 3 bases, with 16 bases between the two germline ends. CDR1 is SGHDT and CDR2 is YYEEEE in the germline V gene. The CDR3 is 16 amino acids. The CDR3 nucleotides read TGTGCCAGCAGCGCCATCGACAGGTCCCCTAATGAAAAACTGTTTTTT. Translation gives CASSAIDRSPNEKLFF.

This sequence joins TRBV29-1 and TRBJ1-4, with 7 nucleotides matching TRBD1. V lost 2 bases, J lost 8 bases, and 14 bases stayed unmatched. CDR1 is SQVTM and CDR2 is ANQGSEA in the germline V gene. The CDR3 covers 16 residues. CDR3 loop: CSVEPRGGEPDEKLFF. The CDR3, as DNA: TGCAGCGTTGAACCCAGGGGGGGGGAGCCTGACGAAAAACTGTTTTTT.

This rearrangement joins TRBV6-4 to TRBJ1-1, with TRBD1 identical over 8 bases. CDR1 MRHNA and CDR2 SNTAGT come from the germline V gene. Trimming took 3 bases from V and 4 from J; bases not matched to a gene: 4. This CDR3 is 14 amino acids long. The CDR3, as DNA: TGTGCCAGCAGTGATGGACAGGGTTCCACTGAAGCTTTCTTT. This gives the protein CASSDGQGSTEAFF.

The V call is TRBV2, the J call TRBJ1-5, with D perhaps matching TRBD1 (5 bases). Germline V lookup: CDR1 SNHLY, CDR2 FYNNEI. This CDR3 contains 17 residues. Trimming cost V 0 bases and J 0 bases, with 12 bases left between them. DNA for the CDR3: TGTGCCAGCAGTGAAGCGGGGGTCAACTATAGCAATCAGCCCCAGCATTTT. It yields the protein CASSEAGVNYSNQPQHF.

The rearrangement links TRBV5-1 to TRBJ1-4; TRBD1 matches 7 bases. CDR1 is SGHRS and CDR2 is YFSETQ in the germline V gene. The CDR3 is 16 residues long. J was trimmed by 0 bases and V by 5 bases; bases with no gene match: 7. The CDR3 nucleotides are TGCGCCAGCAGTCCGGACAGGCCAGCAACTAATGAAAAACTGTTTTTT. Encoded protein: CASSPDRPATNEKLFF.

The CDR3 bases are TGTGCCAGCAGTGGGGACACCCGTACGGAGCAGTACTTC. The encoded protein is CASSGDTRTEQYF. This rearrangement joins TRBV2 to TRBJ2-7; perhaps TRBD1 as D (6 bases). The CDR3 spans 13 residues. The germline CDR1 and CDR2 sequences are SNHLY and FYNNEI. The germline V and J ends were trimmed by 4 bases and 7 bases, with 14 bases remaining between them.

The V and J genes are TRBV6-1 and TRBJ1-3; unclear D gene. Trimming removed 4 bases at V and 0 bases at J, with 16 bases between. The CDR3 consists of 17 residues. CDR1 is MNHNS, CDR2 SASEGT, per germline. CDR3 amino acids: CASSAKVGSRSGNTIYF. The CDR3 DNA reads as TGTGCCAGCAGTGCCAAGGTCGGCAGCCGCTCTGGAAACACCATATATTTT.

On this clone: Other DNA variants within this sample encode the same CDR3. The chain carries TRBV6-1 and TRBJ2-1; D unresolved. The V and J ends lost 2 bases and 7 bases respectively, with 0 bases between them. Looked up from germline, CDR1 is MNHNS and CDR2 is SASEGT. This CDR3 comprises 10 residues. The CDR3 sequence is CASSENEQFF. The CDR3 DNA reads as TGTGCCAGCAGTGAAAATGAGCAGTTCTTC.